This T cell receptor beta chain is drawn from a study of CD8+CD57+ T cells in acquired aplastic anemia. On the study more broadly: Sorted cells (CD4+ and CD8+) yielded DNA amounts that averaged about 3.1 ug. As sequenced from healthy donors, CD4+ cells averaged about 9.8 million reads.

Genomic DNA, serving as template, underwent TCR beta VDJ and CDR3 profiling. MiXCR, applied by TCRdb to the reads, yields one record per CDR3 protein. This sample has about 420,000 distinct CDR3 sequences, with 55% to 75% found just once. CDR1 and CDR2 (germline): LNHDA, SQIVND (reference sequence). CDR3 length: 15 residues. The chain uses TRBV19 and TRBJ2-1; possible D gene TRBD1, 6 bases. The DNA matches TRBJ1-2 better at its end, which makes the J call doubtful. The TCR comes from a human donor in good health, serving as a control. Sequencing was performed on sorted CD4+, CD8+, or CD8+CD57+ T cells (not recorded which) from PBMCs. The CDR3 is CASRMQTRGAPGYTF. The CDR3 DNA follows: TGTGCCAGTAGGATGCAGACACGGGGGGCCCCTGGCTACACCTTC.